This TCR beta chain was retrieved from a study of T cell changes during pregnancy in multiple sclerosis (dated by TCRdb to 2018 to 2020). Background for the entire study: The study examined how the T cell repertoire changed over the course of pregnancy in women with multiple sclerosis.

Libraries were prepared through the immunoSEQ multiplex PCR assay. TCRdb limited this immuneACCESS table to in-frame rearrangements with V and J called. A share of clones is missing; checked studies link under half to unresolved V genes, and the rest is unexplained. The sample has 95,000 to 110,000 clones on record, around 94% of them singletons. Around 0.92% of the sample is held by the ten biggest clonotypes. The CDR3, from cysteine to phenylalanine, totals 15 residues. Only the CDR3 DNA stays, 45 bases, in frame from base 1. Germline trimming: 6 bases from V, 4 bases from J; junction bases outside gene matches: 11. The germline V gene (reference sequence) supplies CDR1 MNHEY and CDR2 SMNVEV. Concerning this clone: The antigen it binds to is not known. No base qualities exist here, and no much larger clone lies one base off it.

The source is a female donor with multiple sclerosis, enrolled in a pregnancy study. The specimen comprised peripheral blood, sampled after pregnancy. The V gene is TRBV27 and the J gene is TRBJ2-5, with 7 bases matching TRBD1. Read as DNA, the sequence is TGTGCCAGCAGCCTAAACAGGGACAGCCGAGAGACCCAGTACTTC. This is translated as CASSLNRDSRETQYF.